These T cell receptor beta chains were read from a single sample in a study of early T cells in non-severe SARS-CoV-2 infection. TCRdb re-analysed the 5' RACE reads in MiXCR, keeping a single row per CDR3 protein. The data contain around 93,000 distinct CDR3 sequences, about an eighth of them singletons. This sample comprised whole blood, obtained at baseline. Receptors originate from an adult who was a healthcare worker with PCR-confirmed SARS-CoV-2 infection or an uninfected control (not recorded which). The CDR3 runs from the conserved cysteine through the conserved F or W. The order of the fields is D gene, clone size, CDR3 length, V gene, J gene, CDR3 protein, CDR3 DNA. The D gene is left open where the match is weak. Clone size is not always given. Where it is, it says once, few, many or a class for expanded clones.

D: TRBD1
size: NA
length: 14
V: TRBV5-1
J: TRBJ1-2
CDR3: CASSLDREHRGYTF
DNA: TGCGCCAGCAGCCTGGACAGGGAACATCGTGGCTACACCTTC

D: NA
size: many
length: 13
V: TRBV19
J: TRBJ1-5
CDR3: CASSIESNQPQHF
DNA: TGTGCCAGTAGTATAGAGAGCAATCAGCCCCAGCATTTT

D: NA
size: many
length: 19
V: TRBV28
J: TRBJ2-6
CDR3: CASSLLTMDSRSGANVLTF
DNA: TGTGCCAGCAGTTTATTGACCATGGACAGCCGCTCGGGGGCCAACGTCCTGACTTTC

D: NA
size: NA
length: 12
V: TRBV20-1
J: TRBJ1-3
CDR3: CSARVSGNTIYF
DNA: TGCAGTGCTAGAGTTTCTGGAAACACCATATATTTT

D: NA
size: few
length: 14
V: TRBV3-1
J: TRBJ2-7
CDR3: CASSPTGPGDEQYF
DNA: TGTGCCAGCAGCCCCACAGGGCCCGGGGACGAGCAGTACTTC

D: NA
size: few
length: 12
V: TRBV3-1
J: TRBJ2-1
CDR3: CASSPRGDEQFF
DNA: TGTGCCAGCAGCCCTAGGGGGGATGAGCAGTTCTTC

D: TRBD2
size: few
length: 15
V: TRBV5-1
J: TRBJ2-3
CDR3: CASSLAGASTDTQYF
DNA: TGCGCCAGCAGCCTAGCGGGAGCTAGCACAGATACGCAGTATTTT

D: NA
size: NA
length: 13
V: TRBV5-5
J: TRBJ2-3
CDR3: CASSLGGRSTQYF
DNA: TGTGCCAGCAGCCTCGGGGGCCGGAGTACGCAGTATTTT

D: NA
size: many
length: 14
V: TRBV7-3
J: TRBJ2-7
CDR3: CASSSGGTIQEQYF
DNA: TGTGCCAGCAGCTCAGGGGGGACCATTCAAGAGCAGTACTTC

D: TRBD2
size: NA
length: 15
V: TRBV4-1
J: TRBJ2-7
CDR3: CASSHLSGAGYEQYF
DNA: TGCGCCAGCAGCCATTTGAGCGGGGCGGGCTACGAGCAGTACTTC

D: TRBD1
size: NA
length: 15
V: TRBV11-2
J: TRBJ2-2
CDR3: CASSPRDRGPGELFF
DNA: TGTGCCAGCAGCCCTAGGGACAGGGGCCCCGGGGAGCTGTTTTTT

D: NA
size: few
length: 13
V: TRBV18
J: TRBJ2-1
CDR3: CATADSSYNEQFF
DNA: TGTGCCACCGCGGACAGCTCCTACAATGAGCAGTTCTTC

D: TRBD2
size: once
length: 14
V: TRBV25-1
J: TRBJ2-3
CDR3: CASSASGKADTQYF
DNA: TGTGCCAGCAGTGCTAGCGGGAAGGCAGATACGCAGTATTTT

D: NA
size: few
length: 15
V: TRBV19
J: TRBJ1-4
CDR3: CASSQIRNGDEKLFF
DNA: TGTGCCAGTAGTCAAATAAGGAACGGAGATGAAAAACTGTTTTTT

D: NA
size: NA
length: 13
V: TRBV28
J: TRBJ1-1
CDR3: CASSPTGNTEAFF
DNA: TGTGCCAGCAGCCCCACCGGGAACACTGAAGCTTTCTTT

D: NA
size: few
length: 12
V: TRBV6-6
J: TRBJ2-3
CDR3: CASSVVRDTQYF
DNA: TGTGCCAGCAGTGTTGTAAGGGATACGCAGTATTTT

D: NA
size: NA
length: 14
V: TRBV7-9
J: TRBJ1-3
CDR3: CASQGLSSGNTIYF
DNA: TGTGCCAGCCAGGGGCTCAGCTCTGGAAACACCATATATTTT

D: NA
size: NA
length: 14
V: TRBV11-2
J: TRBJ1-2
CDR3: CASSLLGQNYGYTF
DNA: TGTGCCAGCAGCTTATTGGGGCAGAACTATGGCTACACCTTC

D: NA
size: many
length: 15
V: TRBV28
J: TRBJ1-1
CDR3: CASSLPGQQNTEAFF
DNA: TGTGCCAGCAGTTTACCCGGACAGCAGAACACTGAAGCTTTCTTT

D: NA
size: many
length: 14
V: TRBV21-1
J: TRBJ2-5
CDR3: CASSKATGQETQYF
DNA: TGTGCCAGCAGCAAAGCGACAGGCCAAGAGACCCAGTACTTC

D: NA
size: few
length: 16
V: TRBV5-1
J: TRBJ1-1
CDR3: CASSLRPDWVGTEAFF
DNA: TGCGCCAGCAGCTTACGCCCCGACTGGGTAGGCACTGAAGCTTTCTTT

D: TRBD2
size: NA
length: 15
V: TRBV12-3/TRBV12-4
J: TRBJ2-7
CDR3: CASSLRGGGAYEQYF
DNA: TGTGCCAGCAGTTTAAGGGGCGGGGGAGCCTACGAGCAGTACTTC

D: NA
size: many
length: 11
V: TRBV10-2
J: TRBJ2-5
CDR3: CASTALETQYF
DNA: TGCGCCAGCACCGCCTTGGAGACCCAGTACTTC

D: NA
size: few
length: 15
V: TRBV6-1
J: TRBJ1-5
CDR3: CASSERGYSNQPQHF
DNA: TGTGCCAGCAGTGAACGAGGGTATAGCAATCAGCCCCAGCATTTT

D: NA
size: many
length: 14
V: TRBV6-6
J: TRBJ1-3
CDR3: CASSYGDSGNTIYF
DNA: TGTGCCAGCAGTTATGGGGACTCTGGAAACACCATATATTTT

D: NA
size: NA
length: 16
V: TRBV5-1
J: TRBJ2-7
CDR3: CASSSSAGQVAEEQYF
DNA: TGCGCCAGCAGCTCCTCCGCAGGGCAGGTCGCTGAAGAGCAGTACTTC

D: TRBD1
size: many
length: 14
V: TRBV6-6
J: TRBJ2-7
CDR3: CASIPGTGTYEQYF
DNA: TGTGCCAGCATTCCTGGGACAGGGACTTACGAGCAGTACTTC

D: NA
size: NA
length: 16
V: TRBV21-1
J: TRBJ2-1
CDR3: CASSKGSGSAPGEQFF
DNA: TGTGCCAGCAGCAAAGGTAGCGGGAGCGCCCCGGGGGAGCAGTTCTTC

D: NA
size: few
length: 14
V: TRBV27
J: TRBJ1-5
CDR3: CASSFFGPNQPQHF
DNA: TGTGCCAGCAGTTTCTTTGGTCCCAATCAGCCCCAGCATTTT

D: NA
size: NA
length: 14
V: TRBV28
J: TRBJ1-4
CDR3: CASSKQATNEKLFF
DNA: TGTGCCAGCAGTAAACAGGCAACTAATGAAAAACTGTTTTTT

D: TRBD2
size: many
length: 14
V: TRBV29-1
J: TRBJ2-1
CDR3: CSVVGGRSVDEQFF
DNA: TGCAGCGTTGTAGGCGGGAGAAGTGTTGATGAGCAGTTCTTC

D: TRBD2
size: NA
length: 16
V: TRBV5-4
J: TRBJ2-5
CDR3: CTSSPGQRGAEETQYF
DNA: TGTACCAGCAGCCCGGGCCAGCGGGGGGCAGAAGAGACCCAGTACTTC

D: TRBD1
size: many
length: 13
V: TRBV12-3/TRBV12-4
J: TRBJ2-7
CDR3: CASSRDRGHEQYF
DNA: TGTGCCAGCAGCAGGGACAGGGGCCACGAGCAGTACTTC

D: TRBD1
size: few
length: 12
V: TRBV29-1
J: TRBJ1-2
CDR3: CSVRQGAYGYTF
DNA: TGCAGCGTAAGACAGGGGGCATATGGCTACACCTTC

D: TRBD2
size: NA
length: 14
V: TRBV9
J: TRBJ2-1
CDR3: CASSGVAGVHEQFF
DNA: TGTGCCAGCAGCGGAGTAGCGGGGGTTCATGAGCAGTTCTTC

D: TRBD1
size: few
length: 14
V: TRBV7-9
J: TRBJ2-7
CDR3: CASSSQGADDEQYF
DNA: TGTGCCAGCAGTTCACAGGGGGCTGACGACGAGCAGTACTTC

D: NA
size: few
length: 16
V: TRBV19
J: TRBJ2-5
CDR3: CASTTSGGGGQETQYF
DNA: TGTGCCAGTACCACATCGGGGGGAGGGGGCCAAGAGACCCAGTACTTC

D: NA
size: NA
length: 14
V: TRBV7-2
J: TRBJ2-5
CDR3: CASSLEPSGETQYF
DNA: TGTGCCAGCAGCTTAGAACCGAGTGGCGAGACCCAGTACTTC

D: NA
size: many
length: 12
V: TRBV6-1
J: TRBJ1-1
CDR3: CASSARATEAFF
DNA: TGTGCCAGCTCGGCCAGGGCCACTGAAGCTTTCTTT

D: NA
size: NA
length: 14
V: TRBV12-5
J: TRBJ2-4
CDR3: CASGLGSTGPPEYF
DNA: TGTGCTAGTGGTTTGGGAAGCACCGGGCCTCCGGAATACTTC

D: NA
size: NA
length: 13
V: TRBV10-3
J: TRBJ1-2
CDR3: CAISTTGNYGYTF
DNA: TGTGCCATCAGCACAACGGGGAACTATGGCTACACCTTC

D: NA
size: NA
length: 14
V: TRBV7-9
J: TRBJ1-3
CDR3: CASSLKGSENTIYF
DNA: TGTGCCAGCAGCTTAAAGGGCTCGGAAAACACCATATATTTT

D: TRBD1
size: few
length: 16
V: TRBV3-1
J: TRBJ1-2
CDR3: CASSLNGDRAVNGYTF
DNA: TGTGCCAGCAGCCTTAATGGGGACAGGGCAGTGAATGGCTACACCTTC